Listed below are T cell receptor beta chains from one sample, sequenced in a study of technical replicates of blood from a few donors. Assay: immunoSEQ multiplex PCR; the TCRdb copy retains only in-frame clones and omits some. The sample holds more than 65,000 clones, roughly 94% seen once. Sequenced input: T cells isolated from PBMCs. These TCRs come from a human donor in good health. The CDR3 runs from the conserved cysteine through the conserved F or W. The order of the fields is clone size, D gene, V gene, J gene, CDR3 DNA, CDR3 protein. D genes are given only for firm matches. Where a row states a size, it is once, few, many or the class of an expanded clone; other rows omit it.

.	.	TRBV6-5	TRBJ1-2	TGTGCCAGCAGTTACTTGAGCAGGACTACTAACTATGGCTACACCTTC	CASSYLSRTTNYGYTF
.	TRBD2	TRBV6-6	TRBJ2-7	TGTGCCAGCAGCCTAGCGGGACCTTACGAGCAGTACTTC	CASSLAGPYEQYF
.	.	TRBV7-9	TRBJ2-7	TGTGCCAGCAGCCCTCGGACATCGGGCTCCTACGAGCAGTACTTC	CASSPRTSGSYEQYF
once	.	TRBV28	TRBJ1-1	TGTGCCAGCAGTCCCCGGGGAACTGAAGCTTTCTTT	CASSPRGTEAFF
.	.	TRBV4-1	TRBJ1-5	TGCGCCAGCAGCCGGGCAGGGGATCAGCCCCAGCATTTT	CASSRAGDQPQHF
.	TRBD1	TRBV7-3	TRBJ1-4	TGTGCCAGCAGCCCAACAGGGGGCACTAATGAAAAACTGTTTTTT	CASSPTGGTNEKLFF
.	TRBD1	TRBV5-1	TRBJ2-1	TGCGCCAGCAGCTCTGTCCCGGGACAGTACAATGAGCAGTTCTTC	CASSSVPGQYNEQFF
.	.	TRBV14	TRBJ2-1	TGTGCCAGCAGCCCTTACAGAGTAGGCAATGAGCAGTTCTTC	CASSPYRVGNEQFF
.	TRBD2	TRBV6-1	TRBJ2-2	TGTGCCAGCAGTGAAGCGCCACTAGCGGGGTCAACCTACACCGGGGAGCTGTTTTTT	CASSEAPLAGSTYTGELFF
.	.	TRBV5-1	TRBJ1-1	TGCGCCAGCAGCTTGTATCAGGGGAACACTGAAGCTTTCTTT	CASSLYQGNTEAFF
.	TRBD1	TRBV15	TRBJ2-1	TGTGCCACCAGCAGGCCGGGACAGTTCTACAATGAGCAGTTCTTC	CATSRPGQFYNEQFF
.	TRBD2	TRBV29-1	TRBJ2-1	TGCAGCGTTGACGGCGGGAGCTCTTACAATGAGCAGTTCTTC	CSVDGGSSYNEQFF
.	TRBD1	TRBV28	TRBJ1-5	TGTGCCGGACGGGGGACAGGGAGCAATCAGCCCCAGCATTTT	CAGRGTGSNQPQHF
.	.	TRBV29-1	TRBJ1-5	TGCAGCGTCAGGGGAACCTCGCTTAATCAGCCCCAGCATTTT	CSVRGTSLNQPQHF
.	.	TRBV9	TRBJ2-2	TGTGCCAGCAGCGGTACGAACACCGGGGAGCTGTTTTTT	CASSGTNTGELFF
.	.	TRBV4-2	TRBJ2-7	TGTGCCAGCAGCCAAGAGGGATTAGTCGGACCGGAGGAGTACGAGCAGTACTTC	CASSQEGLVGPEEYEQYF
.	.	TRBV7-9	TRBJ2-1	TGTGCCAGCAGAATCGGGGGTTCCTACAATGAGCAGTTCTTC	CASRIGGSYNEQFF
.	.	TRBV7-6	TRBJ1-4	TGTGCCACCCGGGGTAATTTCGGGACTAATGAAAAACTGTTTTTT	CATRGNFGTNEKLFF
.	.	TRBV9	TRBJ1-3	TGTGCCAGCAGAGATCCGACAGACGGAAACACCATATATTTT	CASRDPTDGNTIYF
.	TRBD1	TRBV5-4	TRBJ1-1	TGTGCCAGCAGCATAGGTCAGGGGGTGAACACTGAAGCTTTCTTT	CASSIGQGVNTEAFF
.	.	TRBV7-3	TRBJ1-1	TGTGCCAGCAGCTTAAGGGGGGGAGGGCACACTGAAGCTTTCTTT	CASSLRGGGHTEAFF
.	TRBD2	TRBV4-1	TRBJ2-3	TGCGCCAGCAGCCCCAGGCGAGCGGGAGCCGATACGCAGTATTTT	CASSPRRAGADTQYF
.	TRBD2	TRBV7-9	TRBJ2-7	TGTGCCAGCAGCTTAGTACCTAGCGGGAGCATAGGGTCCTACGAGCAGTACTTC	CASSLVPSGSIGSYEQYF
.	TRBD2	TRBV5-1	TRBJ2-3	TGCGCCAGCAGCCTGGACCTCGCGGGGGGGACGGATACGCAGTATTTT	CASSLDLAGGTDTQYF
.	TRBD1	TRBV29-1	TRBJ1-1	TGCAGCGTCCCCCTACACTTGACAGGGGACGGAATTGGAAACACTGAAGCTTTCTTT	CSVPLHLTGDGIGNTEAFF
.	.	TRBV6-5	TRBJ1-5	TGTGCCAGCGGAGAGGGCGGAGGGCAGCCCCAGCATTTT	CASGEGGGQPQHF
once	.	TRBV4-2	TRBJ1-2	TGTGCCAGCAGCCAAGATCTGGGGAGCCTAAACTATGGCTACACCTTC	CASSQDLGSLNYGYTF
.	TRBD1	TRBV27	TRBJ2-7	TGTGCCAGCAGTGTGTTAGGGGGACAGGGGGCCTACGAGCAGTACTTC	CASSVLGGQGAYEQYF
.	TRBD1	TRBV4-1	TRBJ1-1	TGCGCCAGCAGCCACGGAGGGACAGGGGGAAGGAACACTGAAGCTTTCTTT	CASSHGGTGGRNTEAFF
.	.	TRBV5-4	TRBJ2-1	TGTGCCAGCAGCTTGTTGTTCCCCTTCGGGAACAATGAGCAGTTCTTC	CASSLLFPFGNNEQFF
.	TRBD1	TRBV6-6	TRBJ2-1	TGTGCCAGCACTTCACAGGGGTACAATGAGCAGTTCTTC	CASTSQGYNEQFF
once	TRBD1	TRBV28	TRBJ1-1	TGTGCCAGCAGTACAGGGGGTACTTACACTGAAGCTTTCTTT	CASSTGGTYTEAFF
.	TRBD1	TRBV19	TRBJ1-1	TGTGCCAGTAGTATGGGACAGAATCGGAACACTGAAGCTTTCTTT	CASSMGQNRNTEAFF
.	.	TRBV5-1	TRBJ1-1	TGCGCCAGCAGCTTGGGGGCGGGGGACACTGAAGCTTTCTTT	CASSLGAGDTEAFF
.	TRBD1	TRBV6-1	TRBJ2-3	TGTGCCAGCAGTGGCAGACAGGGTAGCACAGATACGCAGTATTTT	CASSGRQGSTDTQYF
.	TRBD1	TRBV6-1	TRBJ2-3	TGTGCCAGCAGTGCCGACAGGGGGAACACAGATACGCAGTATTTT	CASSADRGNTDTQYF
.	.	TRBV28	TRBJ1-2	TGTGCCAGCAGTCCCGGAGTAGGCTATGGCTACACCTTC	CASSPGVGYGYTF
.	.	TRBV27	TRBJ1-1	TGTGCCAGCAGCTCAATTGTACAGGGTATCGATGAAGCTTTCTTT	CASSSIVQGIDEAFF
.	TRBD1	TRBV19	TRBJ2-7	TGTGCCAGTAGTTCGCAGACAGGGTCCTACGAGCAGTACTTC	CASSSQTGSYEQYF
.	.	TRBV6-5	TRBJ1-2	TGTGCCAGCAGTTACTCTTCCAGAACTAACTATGGCTACACCTTC	CASSYSSRTNYGYTF
.	TRBD1	TRBV27	TRBJ1-2	TGTGCCAGCAGCCTTGGACAGGGCGCAATCTATGGCTACACCTTC	CASSLGQGAIYGYTF
.	.	TRBV6-6	TRBJ1-1	TGTGCCAGCAGTTACTCGATCTCTAGGCAAAACACTGAAGCTTTCTTT	CASSYSISRQNTEAFF
.	.	TRBV6-4	TRBJ2-3	TGTGCCAGCAGTGAACAGCCCGGGAATGGTGCAGATACGCAGTATTTT	CASSEQPGNGADTQYF
.	.	TRBV18	TRBJ1-2	TGTGCCAGCTATCGACTCGGGACTAACTATGGCTACACCTTC	CASYRLGTNYGYTF
.	.	TRBV5-6	TRBJ2-7	TGTGCCAGCAGCTTCGCTCGGGGAAGCTACGAGCAGTACTTC	CASSFARGSYEQYF
.	TRBD1	TRBV13	TRBJ2-7	TGTGCCAGCAGCTATGGGGCCCGGGTAGGGGGCAAGACCTACGAGCAGTACTTC	CASSYGARVGGKTYEQYF
.	TRBD1	TRBV7-9	TRBJ1-3	TGTGCCAGCAGCTTCGGGACAGAGAACACCATATATTTT	CASSFGTENTIYF
.	TRBD1	TRBV2	TRBJ2-7	TGTGCCAGCAGTGAAGGGACAGGGCTTAGAGAGCAGTACTTC	CASSEGTGLREQYF
.	TRBD1	TRBV9	TRBJ2-5	TGTGCCAGCAGCGTTGGAACGACAGGGGGCTCAGAGACCCAGTACTTC	CASSVGTTGGSETQYF
.	TRBD1	TRBV5-1	TRBJ1-2	TGCGCCAGCAGCTTCGGGACAGGCTTGGGCTATGGCTACACCTTC	CASSFGTGLGYGYTF
.	TRBD2	TRBV4-2	TRBJ2-7	TGTGCCAGCAGCCTAGGACTAGCGGGGGAGAGCGCCTACGAGCAGTACTTC	CASSLGLAGESAYEQYF
.	.	TRBV5-5	TRBJ1-1	TGTGCCAGCAGCTTGGTGGCAGGGCTACGAACCACTGAAGCTTTCTTT	CASSLVAGLRTTEAFF
once	TRBD2	TRBV6-5	TRBJ2-7	TGTGCCAGCAGGACTAGCGGGAGGGCAATTTACGAGCAGTACTTC	CASRTSGRAIYEQYF
once	.	TRBV5-1	TRBJ2-7	TGCGCCAGCAGCCTGACCAGGTCGTGGACAGCAACCTCCTACGAGCAGTACTTC	CASSLTRSWTATSYEQYF